Below, 26 T cell receptor beta chains from the same sample are listed, as sequenced in a study of spatial heterogeneity in lung cancer. Points from the study as a whole: Tumor mutation count correlated with how many alpha and beta TCRs expanded intratumorally.

The time point was: sample taken at primary tumor resection. TCRdb re-called the 5' RACE reads with MiXCR, one entry per CDR3 protein. This sample yields 17,000 or so distinct CDR3 sequences, of which around 6.5% are seen a single time; roughly 3.7% belongs to the top ten. These TCRs' antigens remain unknown. Sequencing was performed on lung tumor tissue, taken at surgery. The receptors were gathered from a female donor with early-stage non-small cell lung cancer.

This chain joins TRBV4-3 and TRBJ2-7; the match to TRBD2 covers 14 bases. CDR3 length equals 14 residues. V shed 4 bases and J 6 bases; nucleotides not matched to a gene: 2. Looked up from germline, CDR1 is LGHNA and CDR2 is YSLEER. The CDR3 nucleotides read TGCGCCAGCAGCCCCGGACTAGCGGGAGGCGAGCAGTACTTC. Encoded protein: CASSPGLAGGEQYF.

This clonotype has ten or more counts. The V gene is TRBV19, the J gene TRBJ2-1; tentative D call: TRBD1 (6 bases). The V and J ends lost 4 bases and 4 bases respectively, with 14 bases between them. The germline V gene encodes CDR1 LNHDA and CDR2 SQIVND (reference sequence). This CDR3 is 15 amino acids long. The CDR3 nucleotides read TGTGCCAGTAGTAGCACTACAGGGCATTACAATGAGCAGTTCTTC. It yields the protein CASSSTTGHYNEQFF. The whole variable domain, remainder taken from reference TRBV19 and TRBJ2-1, is DGGITQSPKYLFRKEGQNVTLSCEQNLNHDAMYWYRQDPGQGLRLIYYSQIVNDFQKGDIAEGYSVSREKKESFPLTVTSAQKNPTAFYLCASSSTTGHYNEQFFGPGTRLTVL.

This clonotype was recorded at least ten times. The rearrangement joins TRBV7-2 to TRBJ2-2; TRBD2 agrees at 16 bases. CDR1 is SGHTA and CDR2 is FQGNSA in the germline V gene. This CDR3 is built from 19 residues. Unmatched junction bases numbered 9, after V lost 5 bases and J lost 3 bases. The CDR3, as DNA: TGTGCCAGCAGCCCGGGGACTAGCGGGAGGGCCCCGGACACCGGGGAGCTGTTTTTT. Its translation: CASSPGTSGRAPDTGELFF.

This clonotype was seen ten or more times. The rearrangement links TRBV5-4 to TRBJ1-1; maybe TRBD1 (6 bases). The CDR3 runs 15 residues. The germline gives CDR1 SGHNT, CDR2 YYREEE (reference sequence). With 2 bases removed from V and 2 bases from J, the gap between germline ends came to 13 bases. CDR3 coding DNA: TGTGCCAGCAGCTTAGGGGGTATTGAAAACACTGAAGCTTTCTTT. It yields the protein CASSLGGIENTEAFF.

In this sample, this clonotype turned up many times. V usage is TRBV15 and J usage is TRBJ1-4, with TRBD1 matching over 10 bases. Germline loops: CDR1 LNHNV, CDR2 YYDKDF (reference sequence). With 5 bases clipped from V and 7 bases from J, the junction kept 10 bases outside the gene matches. This CDR3 comprises 16 residues. CDR3 sequence: CATSGGTGASSEKLFF. CDR3 nucleotide sequence: TGTGCCACCAGCGGTGGGACAGGGGCGAGTAGTGAAAAACTGTTTTTT.

This clonotype was picked up many times. The chain combines TRBV6-6 with TRBJ1-1; D gene ambiguous. The CDR3 is made up of 13 amino acids. Trimming removed 3 bases at V and 1 base at J, with 6 bases between. Germline assignment: CDR1 MNHNY and CDR2 SVGAGI (reference sequence). CDR3 nucleotides: TGTGCCAGCAGTTATTCACAGAACACTGAAGCTTTCTTT. Protein: CASSYSQNTEAFF.

This clonotype came up many times. V gene TRBV4-1 combines with J gene TRBJ2-7, with TRBD2 identical over 12 bases. V lost 3 bases to trimming and J lost 3 bases; unmatched junction nucleotides: 3. Germline V gene lookup returns CDR1 MGHRA and CDR2 YSYEKL. The CDR3 consists of 15 residues. CDR3 in amino acids: CASSQTSGRVYEQYF. CDR3 in DNA: TGCGCCAGCAGCCAGACTAGCGGGAGAGTCTACGAGCAGTACTTC.

This clonotype was picked up many times. V is TRBV29-1 and J is TRBJ2-1; D not certain. The CDR3 has 12 residues. The ends were cut back, 2 bases at V and 4 bases at J, with 6 bases in the middle. CDR1 SQVTM and CDR2 ANQGSEA come from the germline V gene. The CDR3 sequence is CSVETRYNEQFF. The CDR3 nucleotides are TGCAGCGTTGAAACCAGATACAATGAGCAGTTCTTC.

This clonotype was seen ten or more times. The chain combines TRBV20-1 with TRBJ2-2; 12 bases fit TRBD2. The CDR3 contains 17 residues. Trimming cost V 5 bases and J 4 bases; bases outside gene matches: 11. Germline CDR1 is DFQATT and CDR2 is SNEGSKA (reference sequence). The CDR3 loop reads CSAPNPSGRGGTGELFF. In nucleotides, the CDR3 is TGCAGTGCTCCGAACCCTAGCGGGAGGGGAGGCACCGGGGAGCTGTTTTTT.

This clonotype was observed at least ten times. The chain links TRBV18 to TRBJ2-1; 7 nucleotides line up with TRBD1. Germline CDR1 reads KGHSH; CDR2 reads LQKENI. V lost 5 bases, J lost 0 bases, and 4 bases stayed unmatched. The CDR3 runs to 15 residues. The CDR3 protein is CASSDDRASYNEQFF. Here the CDR3 DNA reads TGTGCCAGCTCAGATGACAGGGCCTCCTACAATGAGCAGTTCTTC.

This clonotype has a handful of counts. The chain couples TRBV10-3 to TRBJ2-1, with TRBD1 matching over 9 bases. V was clipped by 2 bases and J by 8 bases; unmatched bases: 10. The CDR3 spans 16 residues. In germline, CDR1 is ENHRY, CDR2 SYGVKD. CDR3 coding DNA: TGTGCCATCAGTGAGATACCCGGGACAGGGTACGATGAGCAGTTCTTC. Protein: CAISEIPGTGYDEQFF.

Concerning this clonotype: A much larger clone lies one base from this, so it may be a read error. V and J are TRBV25-1 and TRBJ1-6; no reliable D call. V dropped 10 bases and J dropped 12 bases, with 13 bases sitting between them. CDR1 is MGHDK and CDR2 is SYGVNS in the germline V gene. This CDR3 is built from 11 residues. The CDR3 region is CANRNVGPLHF. The CDR3 nucleotides read TGTGCCAACAGAAACGTCGGACCCCTCCACTTT. Filled out from reference TRBV25-1 and TRBJ1-6, the complete variable domain reads EADIYQTPRYLVIGTGKKITLECSQTMGHDKMYWYQQDPGMELHLIHYSYGVNSTEKGDLSSESTVSRIRTEHFPLTLESARPSHTSQYLCANRNVGPLHFGNGTRLTVT.

A word on this clonotype: At one boundary the junction diverges from the germline segment, which might be a read error. J is TRBJ1-1 and V is TRBV5-1; D not certain. In germline, CDR1 is SGHRS, CDR2 YFSETQ. The CDR3 is 14 amino acids. CDR3 loop: CASSFSSANTEAFF. CDR3 DNA sequence: TGCGCCAGCAGCTTTTCTTCGGCGAACACCGAAGCTTTCTTT.

This clonotype was counted many times. The V call is TRBV3-1, the J call TRBJ2-7, with 10 bases aligning to TRBD2. This CDR3 spans 17 amino acids. Germline-derived CDR1 and CDR2 are LGHDT and YNNKEL (reference sequence). The V gene end was trimmed by 1 base and the J gene end by 4 bases; junction bases not matched to a gene: 10. CDR3: CASSQATRTSGAYEQYF. The DNA for the CDR3 is TGTGCCAGCAGCCAAGCGACCCGGACTAGCGGAGCGTACGAGCAGTACTTC.

The table lists this clonotype with many counts. The chain joins TRBV7-9 to TRBJ1-6; TRBD1 matches at 9 bases. Per germline, CDR1 SEHNR and CDR2 FQNEAQ (reference sequence). V trimming: 4 bases; J trimming: 7 bases; junction bases outside the gene matches: 5. The CDR3 is 15 residues long. DNA for the CDR3: TGTGCCAGCAGCTCCGGGACAGGGCAAAATTCACCCCTCCACTTT. This sequence encodes CASSSGTGQNSPLHF. The complete variable domain, with remaining parts taken from reference TRBV7-9 and TRBJ1-6, reads DTGVSQNPRHKITKRGQNVTFRCDPISEHNRLYWYRQTLGQGPEFLTYFQNEAQLEKSRLLSDRFSAERPKGSFSTLEIQRTEQGDSAMYLCASSSGTGQNSPLHFGNGTRLTVT.

The V call is TRBV10-3, the J call TRBJ1-2; no clear D. The CDR3 extends over 14 amino acids. The germline CDR1 and CDR2 sequences are ENHRY and SYGVKD. Trimming left V 6 bases short and J 7 bases short, with 18 bases between. The chain's CDR3 is CAIRRPRDTVGYTF. In nucleotides, the CDR3 is TGTGCCATCAGGCGGCCCCGAGACACCGTTGGCTACACCTTC.

The chain joins TRBV7-9 to TRBJ2-7; D gene ambiguous. Trimming took 2 bases from V and 9 from J, leaving 8 bases between them. The germline V gene has CDR1 SEHNR and CDR2 FQNEAQ (reference sequence). The CDR3 consists of 11 residues. The CDR3 spells CASSLRTMQYF. The CDR3 DNA reads as TGTGCCAGCAGCTTACGCACGATGCAGTACTTC.

This clonotype was observed at least ten times. The J gene is TRBJ2-7, the V gene TRBV10-2, with 8 bases lining up with TRBD1. Germline V gene sequence: CDR1 WSHSY, CDR2 SAAADI. The length of the CDR3 is 13 residues. V was clipped by 7 bases and J by 5 bases; unmatched bases: 7. This CDR3 is CASTRRTGHEQYF. Written as DNA, the CDR3 is TGCGCCAGCACCAGAAGGACAGGGCACGAGCAGTACTTC.

In this sample, this clonotype turned up many times. The chain is built from TRBV15 and TRBJ2-3; D unresolved. The CDR3 is made up of 13 amino acids. In germline, CDR1 is LNHNV, CDR2 YYDKDF (reference sequence). Trimming removed 4 bases at V and 5 bases at J, with 10 bases between. CDR3 amino acids: CATSIPKRDTQYF. The CDR3, as DNA: TGTGCCACCAGCATTCCGAAACGAGATACGCAGTATTTT.

This clonotype was found many times. The chain links TRBV14 to TRBJ1-2, with a tentative D call TRBD1 (6 bases). This CDR3 is 17 amino acids long. V gave up 3 bases and J gave up 7 bases, with 24 bases separating them. Germline-derived CDR1 and CDR2 are SGHDN and FVKESK. CDR3 sequence reads: CASSHTKVERGAGGYTF. In DNA form, the CDR3 reads TGTGCCAGCAGCCATACTAAGGTCGAGCGGGGGGCTGGTGGCTACACCTTC.

This clonotype has ten or more counts. This chain connects TRBV5-5 to TRBJ2-7; 9 positions agree with TRBD1. Germline V CDR1 and CDR2: SGHKS, YYEKEE (reference sequence). Germline trimming cut 3 bases from V and 4 bases from J; bases unmatched to any gene: 5. This CDR3 is 14 amino acids long. CDR3 region: CASSSTGGWYEQYF. DNA of the CDR3: TGTGCCAGCAGCTCGACAGGGGGGTGGTACGAGCAGTACTTC.

This clonotype was recorded many times. The V gene is TRBV28, the J gene TRBJ1-5; 11 bases align to TRBD1. This CDR3 has 16 amino acids. J lost 7 bases, V lost 2 bases, and 7 bases had no gene match. Germline CDR1 MDHEN, CDR2 SYDVKM. The CDR3 DNA reads TGTGCCAGCAGTTTACGGGGACAGGGGGTTTGGCAGCCCCAGCATTTT. Protein: CASSLRGQGVWQPQHF.

This clonotype showed up many times. This chain connects TRBV2 to TRBJ1-2; D gene ambiguous. The CDR3 totals 14 residues. Trimming removed 6 bases at V and 12 bases at J, with 23 bases between. Per the germline V gene, CDR1 is SNHLY and CDR2 is FYNNEI. DNA for the CDR3: TGTGCCAGCAGACAAGCGGTGGCGGCTATGATAGACACCTTC. It specifies CASRQAVAAMIDTF.

In its sample, this clonotype was seen many times. The V gene is TRBV5-4, the J gene TRBJ1-2, with 7 bases fitting TRBD1. The CDR3 contains 15 residues. In germline, CDR1 is SGHNT, CDR2 YYREEE (reference sequence). V was pared by 5 bases and J by 3 bases, with 10 bases of the junction left unmatched. CDR3 DNA: TGTGCCAGCAGGTCCGGGACAGAGATTGACTATGGCTACACCTTC. It specifies CASRSGTEIDYGYTF.

Many counts were recorded for this clonotype. This chain uses TRBV20-1 with TRBJ1-1; the D is unclear. The CDR3 loop spans 13 amino acids. The germline gives CDR1 DFQATT, CDR2 SNEGSKA (reference sequence). V was trimmed by 5 bases and J by 0 bases, leaving 10 bases between them. CDR3 sequence (DNA): TGCAGTGCTCGGTACAACATGAACACTGAAGCTTTCTTT. Protein: CSARYNMNTEAFF.

This clonotype showed up many times. The chain is built from TRBV7-9 and TRBJ2-7; D might be TRBD2 (5 bases). The CDR3 loop spans 14 amino acids. The germline V gene encodes CDR1 SEHNR and CDR2 FQNEAQ (reference sequence). V lost 0 bases and J 7 bases, leaving 13 bases between the germline ends. CDR3 loop: CASSLAGVNYEQYF. Here the CDR3 DNA reads TGTGCCAGCAGCTTAGCGGGAGTGAACTATGAGCAGTACTTC.